The 30 T cell receptor beta chains given below trace back to one sample, sequenced in a study of T-cell memory formation after mild COVID-19. TCRdb processed the 5' RACE reads anew with MiXCR; each CDR3 protein has one entry. This sample carries more than 300,000 distinct CDR3 sequences, roughly 19% of them seen once, and the ten largest clones take under 25%. Specimen: PBMCs or a T cell subset sorted from them (not recorded which). Receptors originate from a young man who had mild COVID-19 (a few samples of this study predate the infection). Cell type and time point are not known.

The chain carries TRBV3-1 and TRBJ2-6; tentatively, D is TRBD1 (6 bases). Germline loops: CDR1 LGHDT, CDR2 YNNKEL (reference sequence). Trimming removed 4 bases from V and 2 bases from J, with 21 bases in between. The CDR3 covers 19 residues. The CDR3 loop reads CASSPLAWTDKTGANVLTF. CDR3 in DNA: TGTGCCAGCAGCCCTCTTGCTTGGACAGATAAAACTGGGGCCAACGTCCTGACTTTC.

The chain is built from TRBV12-3 or TRBV12-4 and TRBJ2-7; 7 bases are a match to TRBD1. The V and J ends lost 6 bases and 2 bases, in that order; junction bases with no gene match: 4. The CDR3 length is 13 residues. The CDR3 DNA is TGTGCCAGCAGGAGGGGACAGACCTACGAGCAGTACTTC. Its protein is CASRRGQTYEQYF.

V and J are TRBV12-3 or TRBV12-4 and TRBJ2-7, with D tentatively TRBD2 (6 bases). This CDR3 has 15 amino acids. V was pared by 6 bases and J by 5 bases, with 20 bases between. Here the CDR3 DNA reads TGTGCCAGCAGACCTTCACGGAGGGTCCTTAACGAGCAGTACTTC. Protein: CASRPSRRVLNEQYF.

In this sample, this clonotype turned up a few times. The chain has TRBV5-1 and TRBJ1-1, with a possible D match to TRBD1 (6 bases). V shed 4 bases and J shed 1 base, with 11 bases lying between them. Germline lookup yields CDR1 SGHRS and CDR2 YFSETQ. There are 14 residues in the CDR3. CDR3 residues: CASSLRTANTEAFF. The CDR3 bases are TGCGCCAGCAGCCTCCGGACAGCGAACACTGAAGCTTTCTTT.

This clonotype was observed a few times. The rearrangement joins TRBV7-9 to TRBJ2-1; 9 nucleotides agree with TRBD1. Germline assignment: CDR1 SEHNR and CDR2 FQNEAQ (reference sequence). V was clipped by 2 bases and J by 7 bases; unmatched bases: 6. The CDR3 is 15 residues long. The CDR3 protein is CASSLPGQGRNEQFF. The CDR3 DNA is TGTGCCAGCAGCTTACCGGGACAGGGTAGAAATGAGCAGTTCTTC.

This chain's CDR3 is CASRSSETGRYDTQYF. The CDR3 nucleotides are TGCGCCAGCAGATCCTCCGAGACAGGGCGATATGATACGCAGTATTTT. The genes are TRBV4-1 and TRBJ2-3; TRBD1 agrees at 7 bases. CDR3 length: 16 residues. The V gene end was trimmed by 6 bases and the J gene end by 6 bases; junction bases not matched to a gene: 15. Looked up from germline, CDR1 is MGHRA and CDR2 is YSYEKL.

V gene TRBV30 combines with J gene TRBJ2-7, with D hard to call. V lost 2 bases to trimming and J lost 3 bases, with 5 bases between them. Germline CDR1 is GTSNPN and CDR2 is SVGIG (reference sequence). The CDR3 consists of 11 residues. CDR3 DNA sequence: TGTGCCTGGAGTACCGTCTACGAGCAGTACTTC. Encoded protein: CAWSTVYEQYF. Full variable domain (rest looked up from reference TRBV30 and TRBJ2-7): SQTIHQWPATLVQPVGSPLSLECTVEGTSNPNLYWYRQAAGRGLQLLFYSVGIGQISSEVPQNLSASRPQDRQFILSSKKLLLSDSGFYLCAWSTVYEQYFGPGTRLTVT.

This clonotype showed up just a few times. The chain combines TRBV9 with TRBJ2-2; possibly TRBD1 for D (6 bases). The germline V gene has CDR1 SGDLS and CDR2 YYNGEE. Trimming pared 2 bases from V and 0 bases from J, leaving 14 bases between. This CDR3 has 17 amino acids. The DNA of the CDR3 is TGTGCCAGCAGCGTCCCGAGGGACAACGCGAACACCGGGGAGCTGTTTTTT. Amino acid sequence: CASSVPRDNANTGELFF.

This clonotype was counted between two and nine times. This rearrangement joins TRBV29-1 to TRBJ1-1; D is perhaps TRBD1 (5 bases). Trimming took 7 bases from V and 6 from J, leaving 18 bases between them. This CDR3 has 13 amino acids. CDR1 SQVTM and CDR2 ANQGSEA come from the germline V gene. In DNA, the CDR3 is TGCAGCGCCGATATGGGTTGGGGCGCTGAAGCTTTCTTT. Protein product: CSADMGWGAEAFF.

The rearrangement links TRBV2 to TRBJ1-2; D is undetermined. Trimming left V 3 bases short and J 3 bases short, with 11 bases between. The V gene's germline CDR1 is SNHLY and CDR2 FYNNEI. This CDR3 has 14 amino acids. The CDR3 bases are TGTGCCAGCAGTGATTGGGAGGGAGACTATGGCTACACCTTC. Translating gives CASSDWEGDYGYTF.

The V gene is TRBV14, the J gene TRBJ2-1; D call uncertain. V was trimmed by 3 bases and J by 8 bases, leaving 5 bases between them. The V gene's germline CDR1 is SGHDN and CDR2 FVKESK. The CDR3 spans 11 residues. The CDR3 nucleotides are TGTGCCAGCAGCCAGGGTCATGAGCAGTTCTTC. Protein sequence: CASSQGHEQFF. Drawing the rest from reference TRBV14 and TRBJ2-1, the complete variable domain is EAGVTQFPSHSVIEKGQTVTLRCDPISGHDNLYWYRRVMGKEIKFLLHFVKESKQDESGMPNNRFLAERTGGTYSTLKVQPAELEDSGVYFCASSQGHEQFFGPGTRLTVL.

This clonotype was observed a few times. The chain links TRBV5-1 to TRBJ1-5; TRBD1 aligns across 8 bases. Germline trimming cut 4 bases from V and 7 bases from J; bases unmatched to any gene: 4. The germline V gene encodes CDR1 SGHRS and CDR2 YFSETQ. The CDR3 totals 13 residues. The chain's CDR3 is CASSTTGAQPQHF. The DNA of the CDR3 is TGCGCCAGCAGCACGACAGGGGCCCAGCCCCAGCATTTT.

A few counts support this clonotype. V usage is TRBV15 and J usage is TRBJ2-5, with 7 bases identical to TRBD1. The germline gives CDR1 LNHNV, CDR2 YYDKDF (reference sequence). The CDR3 covers 14 residues. The V gene end was trimmed by 5 bases and the J gene end by 1 base; junction bases not matched to a gene: 4. The CDR3 nucleotides are TGTGCCACCAGCCCTCGGGACAGCCAAGAGACCCAGTACTTC. Amino acids: CATSPRDSQETQYF.

This clonotype was seen a handful of times. The V call is TRBV7-6, the J call TRBJ2-5, with 7 positions matching TRBD2. The CDR3 extends over 17 amino acids. The germline V gene encodes CDR1 SGHVS and CDR2 FNYEAQ. Trimming at V came to 0 bases and at J to 2 bases, leaving 9 bases not matched to a gene. The CDR3 DNA is TGTGCCAGCAGCTTAGCCCCTTTTGCTAGCGGACAAGAGACCCAGTACTTC. It translates to CASSLAPFASGQETQYF.

The table lists this clonotype with many counts. The rearrangement uses TRBV19 and TRBJ2-5; 8 bases map to TRBD1. The germline CDR1 and CDR2 sequences are LNHDA and SQIVND (reference sequence). Germline trimming cut 5 bases from V and 1 base from J; bases unmatched to any gene: 6. This CDR3 has 15 residues. For the CDR3, the DNA is TGTGCCAGTAGTCCCGGGACAGGAACCCAAGAGACCCAGTACTTC. It translates to CASSPGTGTQETQYF.

The chain is built from TRBV28 and TRBJ2-5; tentatively, D is TRBD2 (5 bases). V lost 5 bases and J lost 4, with 11 bases in between. CDR1 and CDR2 (germline): MDHEN, SYDVKM. This CDR3 spans 13 amino acids. The CDR3 reads CASSLDTRETQYF. The CDR3 nucleotides are TGTGCCAGCAGTCTAGACACTAGAGAGACCCAGTACTTC.

This clonotype was detected ten times or more. The gene calls are TRBV4-1 and TRBJ2-3; tentative D call: TRBD1 (6 bases). The V end was cut by 0 bases, the J end by 5 bases, with 18 bases between. Germline CDR1 reads MGHRA; CDR2 reads YSYEKL. The CDR3 length is 17 residues. The CDR3 is CASSQDQGPPTKDTQYF. CDR3 sequence (DNA): TGCGCCAGCAGCCAAGATCAGGGGCCTCCGACAAAAGATACGCAGTATTTT.

The chain uses TRBV7-2 and TRBJ1-2; unclear D gene. The CDR3 length is 14 residues. The ends were cut back, 4 bases at V and 7 bases at J, with 16 bases in the middle. Looked up from germline, CDR1 is SGHTA and CDR2 is FQGNSA. This CDR3 is CASSSADLAAGYTF. The CDR3 DNA reads as TGTGCCAGCAGCTCTGCAGACCTAGCGGCTGGCTACACCTTC.

This clonotype was detected a few times. The gene calls are TRBV5-1 and TRBJ2-7, with D maybe TRBD1 (7 bases). Trimming shortened V by 0 bases and J by 3 bases, and 22 bases separated the two germline ends. Germline values: CDR1 SGHRS, CDR2 YFSETQ. CDR3 length: 18 residues. Here the CDR3 reads CASSLAWKGGQQGYEQYF. CDR3 coding DNA: TGCGCCAGCAGCTTGGCATGGAAGGGGGGACAGCAAGGCTACGAGCAGTACTTC. Full variable domain (missing parts from reference TRBV5-1 and TRBJ2-7): KAGVTQTPRYLIKTRGQQVTLSCSPISGHRSVSWYQQTPGQGLQFLFEYFSETQRNKGNFPGRFSGRQFSNSRSEMNVSTLELGDSALYLCASSLAWKGGQQGYEQYFGPGTRLTVT.

The rearrangement uses TRBV28 and TRBJ1-5; D gene ambiguous. Germline CDR1 MDHEN, CDR2 SYDVKM. The CDR3 totals 13 residues. Trimming cost V 7 bases and J 0 bases, with 7 bases left between them. The CDR3 DNA sequence: TGTGCCAGCACGGGCCATAGCAATCAGCCCCAGCATTTT. It encodes CASTGHSNQPQHF. The full variable domain, its missing parts supplied by reference TRBV28 and TRBJ1-5, is DVKVTQSSRYLVKRTGEKVFLECVQDMDHENMFWYRQDPGLGLRLIYFSYDVKMKEKGDIPEGYSVSREKKERFSLILESASTNQTSMYLCASTGHSNQPQHFGDGTRLSIL.

This clonotype was seen only a few times. V and J are TRBV11-2 and TRBJ2-1; a possible D gene is TRBD1 (6 bases). This CDR3 contains 16 residues. Trimming stripped 5 bases from V and 0 bases from J, with 14 bases between. Germline assignment: CDR1 SGHAT and CDR2 FQNNGV. CDR3 region: CASSPRTDSSYNEQFF. In nucleotides, the CDR3 is TGTGCCAGCAGCCCTAGGACGGACAGCTCCTACAATGAGCAGTTCTTC.

This clonotype was seen repeatedly, ten times or more. This chain joins TRBV27 and TRBJ1-5, with D hard to call. The V end was cut by 6 bases, the J end by 1 base, with 7 bases between. The CDR3 length is 13 residues. CDR1 is MNHEY and CDR2 is SMNVEV in the germline V gene (reference sequence). CDR3 sequence reads: CASSPWSNQPQHF. In nucleotides, the CDR3 is TGTGCCAGCAGCCCTTGGAGCAATCAGCCCCAGCATTTT.

The chain uses TRBV28 and TRBJ1-2; no firm D call. The CDR3 loop spans 11 amino acids. Trimming stripped 5 bases from V and 6 bases from J, with 7 bases between. Germline CDR1 is MDHEN and CDR2 is SYDVKM. The CDR3 DNA reads as TGTGCCAGCAGTCCTAGGAATGGCTACACCTTC. It specifies CASSPRNGYTF.

The V and J genes are TRBV12-3 or TRBV12-4 and TRBJ1-2; possible D gene TRBD1, 6 bases. This CDR3 contains 15 residues. Trimming pared 2 bases from V and 6 bases from J, leaving 16 bases between. The DNA of the CDR3 is TGTGCCAGCAGTTTATGGGCATCCGAGGGGGATGGCTACACCTTC. It is translated as CASSLWASEGDGYTF.

The CDR3 sequence is CASAYYYEQYF. CDR3 sequence (DNA): TGTGCCAGCGCCTACTACTACGAGCAGTACTTC. The V call is TRBV6-2 or TRBV6-3, the J call TRBJ2-7; D call uncertain. V was shortened by 8 bases and J by 3 bases, with 8 bases between the two germline ends. The CDR3 length is 11 residues. Germline V gene sequence: CDR1 MNHEY, CDR2 SVGEGT.

A few counts support this clonotype. CDR3 region: CASSLVLGPEAFF. In DNA, the CDR3 is TGTGCCAGCAGCTTAGTTCTCGGTCCCGAAGCTTTCTTT. The chain links TRBV11-2 to TRBJ1-1; D is uncertain. V was clipped by 1 base and J by 8 bases, with 11 bases between them. The CDR3 is 13 amino acids. Germline V gene sequence: CDR1 SGHAT, CDR2 FQNNGV.

This clonotype was observed a handful of times. The chain joins TRBV7-9 to TRBJ1-1, with D possibly being TRBD1 (6 bases). Trimming removed 7 bases at V and 11 bases at J, with 23 bases between. The length of the CDR3 is 14 residues. Germline V CDR1 and CDR2: SEHNR, FQNEAQ (reference sequence). The CDR3 here is CASTPVGGGFAAFF. DNA of the CDR3: TGTGCCAGCACCCCGGTAGGGGGAGGTTTTGCGGCTTTCTTT.

The chain is built from TRBV25-1 and TRBJ2-5, with D possibly matching TRBD2 (6 bases). Trimming stripped 6 bases from V and 5 bases from J, with 19 bases between. The germline V gene encodes CDR1 MGHDK and CDR2 SYGVNS. The CDR3 loop spans 15 amino acids. The CDR3 DNA reads TGTGCCAGCAGACCCTCATCTGGCGGGGTGGAGACCCAGTACTTC. It yields the protein CASRPSSGGVETQYF.

This rearrangement joins TRBV4-1 to TRBJ1-6; D unresolved. Trimming removed 0 bases at V and 10 bases at J, with 7 bases between. The CDR3 totals 13 residues. Germline V gene sequence: CDR1 MGHRA, CDR2 YSYEKL. CDR3 sequence (DNA): TGCGCCAGCAGCCAAGATTTTCTATCACCCCTCCACTTT. It encodes CASSQDFLSPLHF.

A few counts support this clonotype. V usage is TRBV9 and J usage is TRBJ1-1; D ambiguous. V lost 4 bases and J 2 bases, leaving 24 bases between the germline ends. From germline, CDR1 is SGDLS and CDR2 YYNGEE. The length of the CDR3 is 18 residues. CDR3 DNA: TGTGCCAGCAGCAGCACCGTGGGCAGTGGCCTTTTTAACACTGAAGCTTTCTTT. As protein: CASSSTVGSGLFNTEAFF.